This T cell receptor (beta chain) was observed in a study of blood T cell repertoires in COVID-19 (TCRdb year 2020). Notes on the research overall: Samples covering the acute and convalescent phases of COVID-19 were provided by collaborators in the United States, Italy and Spain. The dataset comprised deeply sampled blood TCRbeta repertoires from subjects exposed to, actively infected with, or recovered from COVID-19. Sample metadata almost always included a de-identified subject ID, COVID-19 status, age in years and sex. The repertoires were released in a freely available public database meant as a resource for research on the immune response to SARS-CoV-2. The material from the prospective study consisted of cDNA or gDNA derived from T cells, B-cell-depleted T cells, or PBMCs. Where HLA class I and class II types were available, the types were taken from metadata supplied by the sample provider, not from assay-based typing. Samples were obtained from the ongoing ImmuneRACE study (first 160 participants) and from over 1,000 subjects provided by 6 global collaborators.

The collaborating institutions used their own protocols to collect whole blood in K2EDTA tubes. Collaborator samples were shipped for TCRbeta analysis as frozen whole blood, isolated PBMCs, or DNA extracted from either sample type. What the research found in general, with its limitations: Clinical and demographic metadata were provided uncurated, with the amount varying by source and participant.

TCRbeta CDR3 regions were amplified from genomic DNA using the immunoSEQ Assay, a bias-controlled multiplex PCR. The study's own analysis went as follows. The number of nucleated cells in each sample was estimated from the amplification of reference gene primers within the assay. Sequence reads were collapsed and filtered to measure the absolute abundance of every unique TCRbeta CDR3 rearrangement. For each sample, productive Simpson clonality was calculated as the square root of Simpson's diversity index over productive rearrangements. This is the immuneACCESS table as TCRdb keeps it, with only in-frame sequences that have V and J called. A part of the clones is gone; compared with another copy, unresolved V genes explain less than half, and the rest is unexplained. The V and J calls and clone size are taken from that table; D and trimming were inferred from the DNA. Here the sample has about 240,000 clones; 75% to 85% occur a single time. Roughly 12% of the sample is held by the ten biggest clonotypes.

Taken from the germline V gene, the CDR1 and CDR2 loops are KGHSH and LQKENI. Trimming accounts for 4 bases at V and 8 bases at J, while the number of junction bases matched to no gene is 13. Reading from cysteine to phenylalanine, the CDR3 counts 16 amino acids. Only the CDR3 DNA stays, 48 bases, in frame from base 1. A remark on this clone: Its antigen remains undetermined. Per-base quality was not reported, and no clone a single base away is much larger than it.

The sequenced sample was peripheral blood. Recombination joined TRBV18 with TRBJ1-4, with 7 central nucleotides matching TRBD1. This sequence was found in a woman aged 55-69 years with active or convalescent COVID-19. DNA sequence: TGTGCCAGCTCACTAATAACAGGGGTCGACTCGGAAAAACTGTTTTTT. Translated, this gives CASSLITGVDSEKLFF.